The sequence of this T cell receptor beta chain was determined in a study of T cell responses to AZD1222 COVID-19 vaccine. The germline V and J ends were trimmed by 0 bases and 0 bases, with 15 bases remaining between them. The CDR3 spans 17 residues. Germline CDR1 reads MGHRA; CDR2 reads YSYEKL. Generated by immunoSEQ multiplex PCR, the TCRdb table keeps only in-frame clones and is missing some. Of 150,000 to 200,000 clones in the sample, more than 90% were seen once. The sequence derives from an adult in good health. The sample was peripheral blood, taken on day 0 of AZD1222 vaccination. This sequence joins TRBV4-1 and TRBJ2-7, with D maybe TRBD2 (6 bases). CDR3 sequence: CASSQDLDSGSSYEQYF. The CDR3 coding sequence is TGCGCCAGCAGCCAAGATTTGGATAGCGGTAGCTCCTACGAGCAGTACTTC.